These 17 T cell receptor beta chains share one sample of origin, sequenced in a study of technical replicates of blood from a few donors. Sequencing was performed with immunoSEQ multiplex PCR; in TCRdb, only in-frame clones are kept and a portion is missing. The sample lists 75,000 to 95,000 clones, around 90% occurring once. Sequencing was done on a sample of T cells isolated from PBMCs. All receptors derive from a human donor in good health.

The CDR3 nucleotides read TGCGCCAGCAGCTTGAGCACAACTAATGAAAAACTGTTTTTT. Translation gives CASSLSTTNEKLFF. The genes are TRBV5-1 and TRBJ1-4; D is unclear. The germline CDR1 and CDR2 sequences are SGHRS and YFSETQ. The CDR3 has 14 residues. The germline V and J ends were trimmed by 1 base and 0 bases, with 4 bases remaining between them.

The chain has TRBV5-1 and TRBJ2-7, with D possibly TRBD2 on 5 matching bases. The V and J ends lost 3 bases and 12 bases respectively, with 22 bases between them. Germline CDR1 reads SGHRS; CDR2 reads YFSETQ. The CDR3 runs 14 residues. The CDR3 here is CASSYGLTDSRWYF. CDR3 DNA: TGCGCCAGCAGCTATGGCCTGACGGACTCCCGGTGGTACTTC.

The chain uses TRBV5-1 and TRBJ2-1, with TRBD1 identical over 10 bases. Germline values: CDR1 SGHRS, CDR2 YFSETQ. After removal of 2 bases from V and 7 bases from J, the junction contained 3 bases not matched to a gene. The CDR3 runs to 14 residues. CDR3 in amino acids: CASSLGTGVNEQFF. CDR3 DNA sequence: TGCGCCAGCAGCTTAGGGACAGGGGTAAATGAGCAGTTCTTC.

The genes are TRBV7-2 and TRBJ1-1; no definite D call. V was cut by 1 base and J by 2 bases, with 5 bases left in between. The CDR3 has 13 amino acids. Germline assignment: CDR1 SGHTA and CDR2 FQGNSA. The CDR3 is CASSLGANTEAFF. The CDR3 DNA sequence: TGTGCCAGCAGCTTAGGGGCTAACACTGAAGCTTTCTTT.

This clone was observed once. This CDR3 reads CASSSGYGYTF. The CDR3 bases are TGTGCCAGCAGTTCGGGCTATGGCTACACCTTC. V and J are TRBV27 and TRBJ1-2; no definite D call. CDR1 MNHEY and CDR2 SMNVEV come from the germline V gene (reference sequence). With 4 bases removed from V and 4 bases from J, the gap between germline ends came to 4 bases. The CDR3 runs to 11 residues.

The count of this clone is one. The genes are TRBV5-1 and TRBJ1-6; 7 nucleotides match TRBD1. Germline V gene data show CDR1 as SGHRS and CDR2 as YFSETQ. The V gene end was trimmed by 4 bases and the J gene end by 7 bases; junction bases not matched to a gene: 5. This CDR3 region has 14 residues. The CDR3 loop is CASSRGQKNSPLHF. The CDR3 DNA sequence: TGCGCCAGCAGCAGGGGACAGAAAAATTCACCCCTCCACTTT. Variable domain in full (rest from reference TRBV5-1 and TRBJ1-6): KAGVTQTPRYLIKTRGQQVTLSCSPISGHRSVSWYQQTPGQGLQFLFEYFSETQRNKGNFPGRFSGRQFSNSRSEMNVSTLELGDSALYLCASSRGQKNSPLHFGNGTRLTVT.

This sequence joins TRBV28 and TRBJ1-5, with D possibly being TRBD1 (5 bases). The CDR3 is 16 amino acids. V shed 2 bases and J shed 5 bases, with 16 bases lying between them. Germline CDR1 MDHEN, CDR2 SYDVKM. The CDR3 DNA reads TGTGCCAGCAGTTTAAATATCTGGGGGGGGGATCAGCCCCAGCATTTT. Residues: CASSLNIWGGDQPQHF.

The V gene is TRBV29-1, the J gene TRBJ2-7; TRBD2 might be the D (6 bases). Germline assignment: CDR1 SQVTM and CDR2 ANQGSEA. This CDR3 has 13 residues. The ends were cut back, 4 bases at V and 7 bases at J, with 17 bases in the middle. The CDR3 spells CSVGAGLGGEQYF. The CDR3, as DNA: TGCAGCGTTGGGGCAGGCTTGGGAGGTGAGCAGTACTTC.

The rearrangement links TRBV10-1 to TRBJ2-7; 8 positions match TRBD2. This CDR3 comprises 13 residues. CDR1 and CDR2 (germline): WNHNN, SYGVQD (reference sequence). The V segment lost 8 bases and the J segment 4 bases; nucleotides outside the gene matches: 7. The CDR3 nucleotides are TGCGCCAGCTCTCATCGGGAGGGGTACGAGCAGTACTTC. Its translation: CASSHREGYEQYF.

This clone has a single count. The V gene is TRBV23-1, the J gene TRBJ2-7, with D possibly being TRBD1 (5 bases). TRBV23-1 is labeled an ORF, and its function is uncertain. CDR3 length: 11 amino acids. CDR3 in amino acids: CAGEFGYEQYF. In nucleotides, the CDR3 is TGCGCAGGGGAATTTGGGTACGAGCAGTACTTC.

The rearrangement links TRBV6-1 to TRBJ1-5; D unresolved. There are 15 residues in the CDR3. Germline CDR1 MNHNS, CDR2 SASEGT. Deletions cut 5 bases from V and 2 bases from J, with 13 bases between. CDR3 nucleotides: TGTGCCAGCAGTTTACAATTCCAGGGCAATCAGCCCCAGCATTTT. Translating it yields CASSLQFQGNQPQHF.

This chain connects TRBV7-9 to TRBJ1-1, with 7 bases lining up with TRBD1. The CDR3 sequence is 14 residues long. Germline V gene sequence: CDR1 SEHNR, CDR2 FQNEAQ (reference sequence). Germline trimming cut 5 bases from V and 4 bases from J; bases unmatched to any gene: 7. CDR3 region: CASSHWTGSTEAFF. DNA for the CDR3: TGTGCCAGCAGCCACTGGACAGGCAGCACTGAAGCTTTCTTT. The whole variable domain, remainder taken from reference TRBV7-9 and TRBJ1-1, is DTGVSQNPRHKITKRGQNVTFRCDPISEHNRLYWYRQTLGQGPEFLTYFQNEAQLEKSRLLSDRFSAERPKGSFSTLEIQRTEQGDSAMYLCASSHWTGSTEAFFGQGTRLTVV.

This clone has more than one count but fewer than ten. This chain links TRBV30 with TRBJ1-3, with TRBD1 matching 10 bases. The CDR3 sequence is 14 residues long. V lost 3 bases and J lost 8; bases outside the gene matches: 7. Germline CDR1 is GTSNPN and CDR2 is SVGIG (reference sequence). The CDR3 coding sequence is TGTGCCTGGAGACGGGACAGGGGTGTAGACACCATATATTTT. Translating gives CAWRRDRGVDTIYF.

The chain uses TRBV11-3 and TRBJ1-4; 10 bases fit TRBD1. This CDR3 region has 15 residues. The trim removed 5 bases at V and 3 bases at J, leaving 3 bases unmatched. Germline V lookup: CDR1 SGHNT, CDR2 YENEEA. The CDR3 nucleotides are TGTGCCAGCAGCCGACAGGGGGCGGCTAATGAAAAACTGTTTTTT. Translation gives CASSRQGAANEKLFF. The full variable domain, in which reference TRBV11-3 and TRBJ1-4 provide the parts outside the CDR3, is EAGVVQSPRYKIIEKKQPVAFWCNPISGHNTLYWYLQNLGQGPELLIRYENEEAVDDSQLPKDRFSAERLKGVDSTLKIQPAELGDSAVYLCASSRQGAANEKLFFGSGTQLSVL.

This sequence joins TRBV10-3 and TRBJ2-7; no clear D. The ends were cut back, 2 bases at V and 12 bases at J, with 11 bases in the middle. The CDR3 runs 11 residues. CDR1 is ENHRY, CDR2 SYGVKD, per germline. Here the CDR3 reads CAISEGPLAYF. The CDR3 nucleotides read TGTGCCATCAGTGAGGGTCCCCTGGCGTACTTC.

This clone was detected only once. The chain employs TRBV10-1 and TRBJ1-3, with D maybe TRBD1 (6 bases). Germline CDR1 is WNHNN and CDR2 is SYGVQD (reference sequence). The ends were cut back, 4 bases at V and 0 bases at J, with 19 bases in the middle. The CDR3 is made up of 18 amino acids. This chain's CDR3 is CASSGGGHLQSSGNTIYF. In nucleotides, the CDR3 is TGCGCCAGCAGTGGAGGGGGACACCTCCAGAGCTCTGGAAACACCATATATTTT.

This rearrangement joins TRBV10-2 to TRBJ2-1, with 7 positions matching TRBD2. The V gene end was trimmed by 4 bases and the J gene end by 6 bases; junction bases not matched to a gene: 3. CDR1 is WSHSY, CDR2 SAAADI, per germline. This CDR3 region has 13 residues. This CDR3 reads CASSVLASNEQFF. As DNA, the CDR3 is TGCGCCAGCAGTGTACTAGCGAGCAATGAGCAGTTCTTC.